Included here is one T cell receptor (beta chain) sequence, with context. Its antigen is not identified. The sample originates from a study of T cell responses to AZD1222 COVID-19 vaccine. The germline CDR1 and CDR2 sequences are MNHEY and SVGAGI. The CDR3 spans 12 residues. V was trimmed by 8 bases and J by 5 bases, leaving 13 bases between them. Method: immunoSEQ multiplex PCR; TCRdb's copy keeps in-frame clones and lacks some. The table has some 140,000 clones, roughly 89% seen once. General observations from the study: Repertoire sampling occurred only after the peak T cell response.

This TCR came from an adult in good health. This sample comprised peripheral blood, obtained on day 0 of AZD1222 vaccination. This chain joins TRBV6-5 and TRBJ2-7, with D perhaps being TRBD1 or TRBD2 (6 bases each). CDR3 DNA sequence: TGTGCCAGCGAGGGGGGCCCCAACGAGCAGTACTTC. It yields the protein CASEGGPNEQYF.